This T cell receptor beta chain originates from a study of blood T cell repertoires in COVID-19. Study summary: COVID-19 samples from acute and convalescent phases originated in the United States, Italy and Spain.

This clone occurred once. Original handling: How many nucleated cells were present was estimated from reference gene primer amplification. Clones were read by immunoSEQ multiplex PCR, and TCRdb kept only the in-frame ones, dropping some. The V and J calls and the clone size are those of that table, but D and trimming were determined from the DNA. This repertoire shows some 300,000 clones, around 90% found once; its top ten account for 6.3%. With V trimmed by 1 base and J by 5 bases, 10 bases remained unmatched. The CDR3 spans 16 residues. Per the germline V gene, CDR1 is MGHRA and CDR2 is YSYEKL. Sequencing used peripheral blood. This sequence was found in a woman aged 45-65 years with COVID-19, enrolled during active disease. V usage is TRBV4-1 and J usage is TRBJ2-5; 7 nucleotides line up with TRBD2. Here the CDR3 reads CASSQGYRPGGETQYF. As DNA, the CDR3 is TGCGCCAGCAGCCAAGGGTACCGCCCGGGGGGTGAGACCCAGTACTTC.